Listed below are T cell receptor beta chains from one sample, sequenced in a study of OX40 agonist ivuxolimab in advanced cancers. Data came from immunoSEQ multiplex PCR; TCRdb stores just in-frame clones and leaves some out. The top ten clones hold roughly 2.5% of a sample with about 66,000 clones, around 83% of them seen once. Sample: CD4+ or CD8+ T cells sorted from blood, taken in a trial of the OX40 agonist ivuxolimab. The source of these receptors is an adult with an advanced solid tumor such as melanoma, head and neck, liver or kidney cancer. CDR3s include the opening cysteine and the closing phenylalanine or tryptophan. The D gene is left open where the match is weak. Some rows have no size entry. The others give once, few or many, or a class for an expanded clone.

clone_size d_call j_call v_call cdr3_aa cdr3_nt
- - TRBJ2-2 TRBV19 CASSLRRDTGELFF TGTGCCAGTAGTCTTAGGAGGGACACCGGGGAGCTGTTTTTT
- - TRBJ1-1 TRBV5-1 CATKDSGTEAFF TGCGCCACCAAAGACAGTGGCACTGAAGCTTTCTTT
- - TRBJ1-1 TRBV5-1 CASSLTGSNTEAFF TGCGCCAGCAGCTTGACAGGGTCGAACACTGAAGCTTTCTTT
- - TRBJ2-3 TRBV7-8 CASRQSTDTQYF TGTGCCAGCCGACAGAGCACAGATACGCAGTATTTT
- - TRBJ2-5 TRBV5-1 CASSLVGSQETQYF TGCGCCAGCAGCTTGGTTGGGAGCCAAGAGACCCAGTACTTC
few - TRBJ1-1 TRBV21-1 CASRKSGDRANTEAFF TGTGCCAGCAGAAAAAGTGGAGACAGGGCGAACACTGAAGCTTTCTTT
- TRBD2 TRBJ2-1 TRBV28 CASSLSSGTYNEQFF TGTGCCAGCAGTTTGTCTAGCGGGACCTACAATGAGCAGTTCTTC
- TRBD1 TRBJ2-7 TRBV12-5 CASGRTGSAYEQYF TGTGCTAGTGGCCGGACAGGGTCAGCCTACGAGCAGTACTTC
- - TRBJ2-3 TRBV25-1 CASSLSDTQYF TGTGCCAGCAGCCTATCAGATACGCAGTATTTT
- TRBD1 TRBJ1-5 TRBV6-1 CASTVAGGFGQPQHF TGTGCCAGCACTGTGGCAGGGGGTTTCGGTCAGCCCCAGCATTTT
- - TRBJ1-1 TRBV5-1 CASSEGPTNTEAFF TGCGCCAGCAGCGAGGGGCCAACGAACACTGAAGCTTTCTTT
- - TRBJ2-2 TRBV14 CASISMEAANTGELFF TGTGCCAGCATTTCCATGGAGGCAGCGAACACCGGGGAGCTGTTTTTT
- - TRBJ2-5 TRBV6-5 CASSDGQAKTQYF TGTGCCAGCAGCGACGGGCAGGCTAAGACCCAGTACTTC
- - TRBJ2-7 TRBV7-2 CASSPGGGHVGYEQYF TGTGCCAGCAGCCCAGGTGGGGGCCATGTGGGGTACGAGCAGTACTTC
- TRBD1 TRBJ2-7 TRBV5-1 CASSLLPGQMYEQYF TGCGCCAGCAGCTTACTGCCGGGACAGATGTACGAGCAGTACTTC
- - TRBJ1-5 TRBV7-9 CASSSKTGFSNQPQHF TGTGCCAGCAGCTCAAAGACAGGTTTTAGCAATCAGCCCCAGCATTTT
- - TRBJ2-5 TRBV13 CASSSLRGETQYF TGTGCCAGCAGCTCCCTTAGGGGAGAGACCCAGTACTTC
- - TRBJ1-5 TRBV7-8 CASSLNVQGVQPQHF TGTGCCAGCAGCCTTAATGTGCAGGGAGTTCAGCCCCAGCATTTT
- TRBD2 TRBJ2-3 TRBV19 CASSETGTSAVGDTQYF TGTGCCAGTAGTGAAACCGGGACTAGCGCCGTGGGCGATACGCAGTATTTT
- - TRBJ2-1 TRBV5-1 CASSLDSPYNEQFF TGCGCCAGCAGCTTGGACAGCCCCTACAATGAGCAGTTCTTC
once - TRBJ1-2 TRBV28 CASSRQGIDYGYTF TGTGCCAGCAGTCGCCAGGGGATCGACTATGGCTACACCTTC
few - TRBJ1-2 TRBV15 CATSRDEQDYGYTF TGTGCCACCAGCAGAGATGAACAGGACTATGGCTACACCTTC
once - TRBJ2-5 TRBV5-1 CASSLWARVVQETQYF TGCGCCAGCAGCTTGTGGGCCAGGGTCGTGCAGGAGACCCAGTACTTC
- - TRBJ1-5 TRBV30 CAWSRGELGQPQHF TGTGCCTGGAGTAGGGGGGAGCTGGGACAGCCCCAGCATTTT
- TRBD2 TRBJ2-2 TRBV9 CASSGGTRVTGELFF TGTGCCAGCAGCGGCGGGACTAGGGTCACCGGGGAGCTGTTTTTT
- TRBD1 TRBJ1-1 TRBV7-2 CASRADRLNPEAFF TGTGCCAGCAGGGCGGACAGGTTAAACCCTGAAGCTTTCTTT
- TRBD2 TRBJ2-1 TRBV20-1 CSAPRAGDQFF TGCAGTGCACCCCGGGCGGGGGATCAGTTCTTC
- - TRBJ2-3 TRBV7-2 CASSQEVADTQYF TGTGCCAGCAGTCAAGAGGTGGCAGATACGCAGTATTTT
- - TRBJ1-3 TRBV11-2 CASSLGGVSGNTIYF TGTGCCAGCAGCTTAGGGGGGGTCTCTGGAAACACCATATATTTT
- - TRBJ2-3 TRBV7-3 CASSSNTDTQYF TGTGCCAGCAGCTCTAATACAGATACGCAGTATTTT
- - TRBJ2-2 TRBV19 CASSILDTGELFF TGTGCCAGTAGTATACTAGACACCGGGGAGCTGTTTTTT